This TCR beta chain was sequenced during a study of cytomegalovirus exposure and HLA in healthy donors. As for the study in general: Early on, a data release was issued that held about 85 million unique TCRs from HLA-typed donors. Study-wide results and caveats: Altogether, some 170 TCR beta chains were recorded as cytomegalovirus-associated. It was assumed in the presence/absence analyses that sequencing depth was roughly uniform across donors.

Losses at the gene ends were 8 bases for V and 2 bases for J; bases not matched to a gene: 8. Germline-derived CDR1 and CDR2 are SGHVS and FQNEAQ. The CDR3 is 14 residues long. Points on this clone: Its cognate antigen is unknown.

Amplification used 60 Vbeta primers and 13 Jbeta primers. Assay used: immunoSEQ multiplex PCR; TCRdb lists only in-frame clones, some missing. This table holds 150,000 to 200,000 clones, 84% found once. This chain links TRBV7-8 with TRBJ2-5; 7 nucleotides match TRBD2. This receptor was obtained from a man under 40 in good health and CMV-seronegative. The sample consisted of PBMCs. CDR3: CASFRAGVQETQYF. In DNA form, the CDR3 reads TGTGCCAGCTTCAGGGCGGGGGTGCAAGAGACCCAGTACTTC.